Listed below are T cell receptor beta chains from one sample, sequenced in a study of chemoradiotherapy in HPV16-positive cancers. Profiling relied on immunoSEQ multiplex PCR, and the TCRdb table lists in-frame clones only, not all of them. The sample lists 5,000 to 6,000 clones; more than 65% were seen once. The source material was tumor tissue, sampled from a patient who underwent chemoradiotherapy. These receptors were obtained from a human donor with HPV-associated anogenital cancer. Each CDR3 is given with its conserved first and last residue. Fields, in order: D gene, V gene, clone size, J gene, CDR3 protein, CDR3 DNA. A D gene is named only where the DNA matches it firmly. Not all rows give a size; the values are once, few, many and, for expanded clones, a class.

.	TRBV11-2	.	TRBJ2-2	CASRSTGELFF	TGTGCCAGCAGGTCCACCGGGGAGCTGTTTTTT
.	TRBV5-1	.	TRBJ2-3	CASSSDSLSTDTQYF	TGCGCCAGCAGCTCAGACAGCCTCAGCACAGATACGCAGTATTTT
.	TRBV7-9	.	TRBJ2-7	CASSLVTGTYEQYF	TGTGCCAGCAGCTTGGTAACAGGGACCTACGAGCAGTACTTC
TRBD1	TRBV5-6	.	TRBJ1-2	CASSFTGGAGYTF	TGTGCCAGCAGCTTTACAGGGGGCGCAGGCTACACCTTC
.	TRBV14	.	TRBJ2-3	CASRSLTDTQYF	TGTGCCAGCAGGTCCCTAACAGATACGCAGTATTTT
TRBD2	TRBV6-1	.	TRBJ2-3	CASSERAGRADTQYF	TGTGCCAGCAGTGAACGGGCAGGGAGGGCAGATACGCAGTATTTT
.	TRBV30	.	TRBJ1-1	CAWSVHGNTEAFF	TGTGCCTGGAGTGTACACGGGAACACTGAAGCTTTCTTT
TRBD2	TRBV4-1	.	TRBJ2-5	CASSLISGGGQETQYF	TGCGCCAGCAGCCTCATTAGCGGGGGAGGGCAGGAGACCCAGTACTTC
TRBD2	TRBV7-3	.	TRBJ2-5	CASSSGLAGPQETQYF	TGTGCCAGCAGCTCTGGACTAGCGGGGCCCCAAGAGACCCAGTACTTC
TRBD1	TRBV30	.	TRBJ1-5	CAWRGQGNNQPQHF	TGTGCCTGGAGGGGACAGGGAAACAATCAGCCCCAGCATTTT
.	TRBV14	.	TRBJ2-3	CASNLLGAGDTQYF	TGTGCCAGCAATTTGCTTGGCGCGGGGGATACGCAGTATTTT
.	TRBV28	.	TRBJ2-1	CASSQQGYEQFF	TGTGCCAGCAGTCAACAGGGTTATGAGCAGTTCTTC
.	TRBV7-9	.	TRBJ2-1	CASSLWSNNEQFF	TGTGCCAGCAGCTTATGGAGTAACAATGAGCAGTTCTTC
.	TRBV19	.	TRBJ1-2	CASLKGPIYGYTF	TGTGCCAGTCTCAAGGGCCCAATCTATGGCTACACCTTC
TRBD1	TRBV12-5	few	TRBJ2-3	CASGFRTGTGDTQYF	TGTGCTAGTGGTTTTAGGACAGGGACTGGAGATACGCAGTATTTT
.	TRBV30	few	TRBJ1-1	CACQQGFNTEAFF	TGTGCCTGTCAACAGGGATTCAACACTGAAGCTTTCTTT
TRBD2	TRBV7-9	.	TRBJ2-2	CASSLTSGTGRELFF	TGTGCCAGCAGCTTAACTAGCGGTACTGGTCGGGAGCTGTTTTTT
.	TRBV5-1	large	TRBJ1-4	CASSLGRNNEKLFF	TGCGCCAGCAGCTTGGGGCGGAATAATGAAAAACTGTTTTTT
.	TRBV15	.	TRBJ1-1	CATSSRVTGTEAFF	TGTGCCACCAGCAGCCGGGTTACGGGTACTGAAGCTTTCTTT
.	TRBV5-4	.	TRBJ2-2	CASSYGRGADTGELFF	TGTGCCAGCAGCTATGGTAGGGGGGCGGACACCGGGGAGCTGTTTTTT
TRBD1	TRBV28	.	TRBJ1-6	CASSITGGGKNSPLHF	TGTGCCAGCAGTATAACAGGGGGCGGGAAAAATTCACCCCTCCACTTT
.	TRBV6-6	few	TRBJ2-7	CASRHVGETYEQYF	TGTGCCAGCAGACATGTCGGGGAAACCTACGAGCAGTACTTC
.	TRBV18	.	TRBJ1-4	CASSPRQDSEKLFF	TGTGCCAGCTCACCTAGACAGGATTCAGAAAAACTGTTTTTT
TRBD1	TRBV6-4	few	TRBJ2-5	CASSPGTGEPETQYF	TGTGCCAGCAGCCCCGGGACAGGGGAGCCGGAGACCCAGTACTTC
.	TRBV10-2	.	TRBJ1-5	CASTRQGSQPQHF	TGCGCCAGCACGCGGCAGGGAAGTCAGCCCCAGCATTTT
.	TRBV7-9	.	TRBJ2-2	CASSLGSGPNTGELFF	TGTGCCAGCAGCTTAGGGTCAGGGCCGAACACCGGGGAGCTGTTTTTT
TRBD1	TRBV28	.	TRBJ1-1	CASSFTGDSGTEAFF	TGTGCCAGCAGTTTTACAGGGGATTCAGGCACTGAAGCTTTCTTT
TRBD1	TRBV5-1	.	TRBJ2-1	CASSLPGQGNEQFF	TGCGCCAGCAGCTTGCCAGGACAGGGGAATGAGCAGTTCTTC
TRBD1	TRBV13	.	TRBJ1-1	CASSRTGDKDTEAFF	TGTGCCAGCAGCCGTACAGGGGATAAGGACACTGAAGCTTTCTTT
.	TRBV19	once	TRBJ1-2	CASSGQKWSYGYTF	TGTGCCAGTAGTGGACAAAAGTGGAGCTATGGCTACACCTTC
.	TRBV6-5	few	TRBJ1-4	CASSYRSSGEKLFF	TGTGCCAGCAGTTACCGTTCATCGGGTGAAAAACTGTTTTTT
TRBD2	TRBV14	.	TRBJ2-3	CASSLLGRADTQYF	TGTGCCAGCAGCCTTTTAGGGAGGGCAGATACGCAGTATTTT
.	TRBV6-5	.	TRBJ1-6	CASSYSQGNSPLHF	TGTGCCAGCAGTTATTCACAGGGCAATTCACCCCTCCACTTT
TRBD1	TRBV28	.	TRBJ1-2	CASSLPQAGGSYGYTF	TGTGCCAGCAGTTTACCCCAGGCAGGGGGTTCCTATGGCTACACCTTC
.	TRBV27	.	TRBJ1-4	CASATNEKLFF	TGTGCCAGCGCCACTAATGAAAAACTGTTTTTT
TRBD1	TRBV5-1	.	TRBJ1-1	CASSFQGEGTEAFF	TGCGCCAGCAGCTTTCAGGGGGAGGGCACTGAAGCTTTCTTT
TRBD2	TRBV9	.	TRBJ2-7	CASSVGTSGRDEQYF	TGTGCCAGCAGCGTTGGGACTAGCGGCCGTGACGAGCAGTACTTC
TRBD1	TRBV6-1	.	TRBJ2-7	CASSEQGASSYEQYF	TGTGCCAGCAGTGAACAGGGGGCGAGCTCCTACGAGCAGTACTTC
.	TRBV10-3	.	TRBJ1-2	CAISEPNSVNYGYTF	TGTGCCATCAGTGAGCCTAACAGTGTTAACTATGGCTACACCTTC
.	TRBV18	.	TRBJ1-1	CASSPANTEAFF	TGTGCCAGCTCACCAGCGAACACTGAAGCTTTCTTT
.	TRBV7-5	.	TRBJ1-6	CASSWAGNSPLHF	TGTGCCAGCAGCTGGGCGGGGAATTCACCCCTCCACTTT
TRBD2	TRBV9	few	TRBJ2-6	CASSGRAGGAPGANVLTF	TGTGCCAGCAGCGGGAGGGCGGGGGGGGCTCCTGGGGCCAACGTCCTGACTTTC
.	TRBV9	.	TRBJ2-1	CASSPTDRNNEQFF	TGTGCCAGCAGCCCTACCGACAGAAACAATGAGCAGTTCTTC
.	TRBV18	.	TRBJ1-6	CASSPQGRDSPLHF	TGTGCCAGCTCACCGCAGGGTAGGGATTCACCCCTCCACTTT
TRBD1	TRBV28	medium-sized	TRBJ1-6	CASSPGQGGSPLHF	TGTGCCAGCAGTCCCGGACAGGGAGGATCACCCCTCCACTTT
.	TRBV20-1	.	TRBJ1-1	CSARVVLEAFF	TGCAGTGCTAGAGTTGTACTTGAAGCTTTCTTT
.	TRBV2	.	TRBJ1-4	CASSLGGGTNEKLFF	TGTGCCAGCAGCCTAGGAGGGGGGACCAATGAAAAACTGTTTTTT
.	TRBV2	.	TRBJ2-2	CASNLGFGELFF	TGTGCCAGCAATCTAGGGTTCGGGGAGCTGTTTTTT
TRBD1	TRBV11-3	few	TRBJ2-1	CASSLQGANEQFF	TGTGCCAGCAGCTTACAGGGGGCCAATGAGCAGTTCTTC
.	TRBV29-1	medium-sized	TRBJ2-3	CSVSRDTQYF	TGCAGCGTTTCAAGAGATACGCAGTATTTT
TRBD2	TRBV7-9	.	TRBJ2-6	CASSLVTSAYSGANVLTF	TGTGCCAGCAGCTTAGTCACTAGCGCTTACTCTGGGGCCAACGTCCTGACTTTC
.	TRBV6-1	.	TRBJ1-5	CASSATDPNQPQHF	TGTGCCAGCAGTGCGACAGACCCCAATCAGCCCCAGCATTTT
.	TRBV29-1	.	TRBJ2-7	CSVEDLVAGEQYF	TGCAGCGTTGAAGATCTGGTAGCTGGCGAGCAGTACTTC
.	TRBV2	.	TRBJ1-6	CARAAGRTNSPLHF	TGTGCCAGGGCGGCAGGACGGACGAATTCACCCCTCCACTTT